A selection of T cell receptor beta chains follows, all from one sample in a study of blood T cells in healthy people across ages. TCRdb re-analysed the 5' RACE reads in MiXCR, keeping a single row per CDR3 protein. Of about 720,000 distinct CDR3 sequences in the sample, approximately 21% were seen once. The material sequenced was blood. The receptors originated from a man between 65 and 85 years old in good health. Each CDR3 is given with its conserved first and last residue. D genes are given only for firm matches. The listing skips clone size in some rows; elsewhere it reads once, few, many or a size class.

>TRBV27|-|TRBJ1-3|-
CASSSNPVMGSGNTIYF
TGTGCCAGCAGTTCCAACCCAGTGATGGGCTCTGGAAACACCATATATTTT
>TRBV6-5|-|TRBJ2-3|-
CASSYSTSRRHPDTQYF
TGTGCCAGCAGTTACTCGACGTCTCGTAGACACCCAGATACGCAGTATTTT
>TRBV6-5|few|TRBJ2-5|TRBD2
CASRKTSGPGKQYF
TGTGCCAGCAGGAAAACTAGCGGGCCTGGGAAGCAGTACTTC
>TRBV4-3|once|TRBJ2-4|-
CASSQEISVRFQYNIQYF
TGCGCCAGCAGCCAAGAAATATCCGTCAGGTTCCAGTACAACATTCAGTACTTC
>TRBV27|few|TRBJ1-1|TRBD1
CASRRDRANTEAFF
TGTGCCAGCAGACGGGACAGGGCAAACACTGAAGCTTTCTTT
>TRBV3-1|-|TRBJ1-6|-
CASSQIGVIGSPLHF
TGTGCCAGCAGCCAGATAGGGGTAATCGGTTCACCCCTCCACTTT
>TRBV13|many|TRBJ2-1|TRBD2
CASSSRLAGGNEQFF
TGTGCCAGCAGTTCAAGACTAGCGGGAGGTAATGAGCAGTTCTTC
>TRBV20-1|-|TRBJ2-3|TRBD1
CSATGTGGTDTQYF
TGCAGTGCTACCGGGACAGGGGGAACAGATACGCAGTATTTT
>TRBV28|few|TRBJ2-3|TRBD1
CASSLLDRVGDTQYF
TGTGCCAGCAGTTTATTGGACAGGGTAGGAGATACGCAGTATTTT
>TRBV3-1|few|TRBJ1-2|TRBD1
CASSPTTGWDYGYTF
TGTGCCAGCAGCCCAACGACAGGGTGGGACTATGGCTACACCTTC
>TRBV6-6|few|TRBJ1-1|-
CASSVEGLGVSVIIF
TGTGCCAGCAGTGTTGAGGGTCTCGGGGTCTCGGTCATAATCTTT
>TRBV5-1|-|TRBJ2-2|-
CASSLASMGTGELFF
TGCGCCAGCAGCTTGGCCTCCATGGGCACCGGGGAGCTGTTTTTT
>TRBV6-5|few|TRBJ2-1|-
CASRPSAGLYNEQFF
TGTGCCAGCCGCCCATCGGCGGGGCTCTACAATGAGCAGTTCTTC
>TRBV7-3|few|TRBJ2-1|-
CASSFSGRVNEQFF
TGTGCCAGCAGCTTTTCCGGGAGAGTTAATGAGCAGTTCTTC
>TRBV29-1|-|TRBJ2-6|-
CSVQSSGANVLTF
TGCAGCGTACAAAGCTCTGGGGCCAACGTCCTGACTTTC
>TRBV11-2|-|TRBJ1-2|-
CASSLEYRANYGYTF
TGTGCCAGCAGCTTAGAGTACAGAGCTAACTATGGCTACACCTTC
>TRBV6-7|few|TRBJ2-4|-
CASSYSGRRRGTQVQYF
TGTGCCAGCAGTTACTCGGGCAGGAGGAGGGGAACTCAGGTTCAGTACTTC
>TRBV6-2/TRBV6-3|few|TRBJ2-1|-
CASRTASLVFF
TGTGCCAGCAGAACGGCGTCGCTGGTGTTCTTC
>TRBV9|few|TRBJ2-2|-
CASNKNTGELFF
TGTGCCAGTAACAAGAACACCGGGGAGCTGTTTTTT
>TRBV12-3/TRBV12-4|few|TRBJ2-7|-
CASGTVPYEQYF
TGTGCCAGCGGGACGGTCCCCTACGAGCAGTACTTC
>TRBV7-7|few|TRBJ2-5|-
CASSPGPPGDETQYF
TGTGCCAGCAGCCCGGGACCCCCGGGCGACGAGACCCAGTACTTC
>TRBV4-2|few|TRBJ1-2|-
CASSQDGWYGYTF
TGTGCCAGCAGCCAAGATGGTTGGTATGGCTACACCTTC
>TRBV5-1|-|TRBJ2-3|-
CASSLGSGFSTDTQYF
TGCGCCAGCAGCTTGGGTAGCGGTTTTAGCACAGATACGCAGTATTTT
>TRBV18|few|TRBJ2-2|-
CASSPLTDTGELFF
TGTGCCAGCTCACCACTTACGGACACCGGGGAGCTGTTTTTT